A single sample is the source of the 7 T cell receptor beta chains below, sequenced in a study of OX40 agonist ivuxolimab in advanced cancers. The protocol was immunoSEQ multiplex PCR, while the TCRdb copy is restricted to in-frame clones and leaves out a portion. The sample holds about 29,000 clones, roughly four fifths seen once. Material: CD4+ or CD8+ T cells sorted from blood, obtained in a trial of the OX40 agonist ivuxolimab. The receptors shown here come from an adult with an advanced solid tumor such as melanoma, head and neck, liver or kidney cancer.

CDR3 DNA: TGTGCCAGCACCCACGAGGGTAGCGGGAGAGAGCAGTTCTTC. Translation: CASTHEGSGREQFF. The chain combines TRBV6-5 with TRBJ2-1; 9 bases match TRBD2. J lost 10 bases, V lost 7 bases, and 11 bases had no gene match. This CDR3 contains 14 residues. Per germline, CDR1 MNHEY and CDR2 SVGAGI.

The CDR3 region is CASSDGGGRWETQYF. The DNA of the CDR3 is TGTGCCAGCAGCGATGGAGGGGGTCGGTGGGAGACCCAGTACTTC. The gene calls are TRBV9 and TRBJ2-5; either TRBD1 or TRBD2 may supply D (6 bases each). This CDR3 is built from 15 residues. The germline V gene encodes CDR1 SGDLS and CDR2 YYNGEE. Trimming left V 3 bases short and J 5 bases short, with 17 bases between.

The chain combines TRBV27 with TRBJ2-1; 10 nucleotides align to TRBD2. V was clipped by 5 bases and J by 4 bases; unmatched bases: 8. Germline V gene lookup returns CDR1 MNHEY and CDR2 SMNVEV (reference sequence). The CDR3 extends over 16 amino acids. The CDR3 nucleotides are TGTGCCAGCAGTCTTTCACTAGCGGGGACATACAATGAGCAGTTCTTC. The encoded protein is CASSLSLAGTYNEQFF.

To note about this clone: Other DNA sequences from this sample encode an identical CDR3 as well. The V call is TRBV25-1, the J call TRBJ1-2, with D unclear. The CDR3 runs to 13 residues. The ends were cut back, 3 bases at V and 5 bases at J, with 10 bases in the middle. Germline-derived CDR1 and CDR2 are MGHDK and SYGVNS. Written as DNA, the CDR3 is TGTGCCAGCAGTGATAGCGGGATTTATGGCTACACCTTC. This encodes CASSDSGIYGYTF.

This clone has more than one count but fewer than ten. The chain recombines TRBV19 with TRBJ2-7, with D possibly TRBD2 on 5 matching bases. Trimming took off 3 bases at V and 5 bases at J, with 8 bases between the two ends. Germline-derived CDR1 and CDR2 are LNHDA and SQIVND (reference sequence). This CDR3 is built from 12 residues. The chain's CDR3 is CASSMGANEQYF. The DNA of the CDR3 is TGTGCCAGTAGTATGGGAGCGAACGAGCAGTACTTC.

In DNA form, the CDR3 reads TGTGCCAGCAGTTACGGCCCCGGCGGCAAAAACATTCAGTACTTC. Translating gives CASSYGPGGKNIQYF. The rearrangement joins TRBV6-5 to TRBJ2-4; D remains ambiguous. Germline CDR1 and CDR2: MNHEY and SVGAGI. The CDR3 contains 15 residues. Trimming left V 2 bases short and J 3 bases short, with 11 bases between.

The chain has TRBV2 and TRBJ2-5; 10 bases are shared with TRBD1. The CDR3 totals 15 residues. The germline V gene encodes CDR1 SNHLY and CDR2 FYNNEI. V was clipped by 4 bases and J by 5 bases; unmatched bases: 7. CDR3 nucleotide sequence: TGTGCCAGCAGTGGCGACAGGGGGCCCGGGGAGACCCAGTACTTC. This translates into CASSGDRGPGETQYF.